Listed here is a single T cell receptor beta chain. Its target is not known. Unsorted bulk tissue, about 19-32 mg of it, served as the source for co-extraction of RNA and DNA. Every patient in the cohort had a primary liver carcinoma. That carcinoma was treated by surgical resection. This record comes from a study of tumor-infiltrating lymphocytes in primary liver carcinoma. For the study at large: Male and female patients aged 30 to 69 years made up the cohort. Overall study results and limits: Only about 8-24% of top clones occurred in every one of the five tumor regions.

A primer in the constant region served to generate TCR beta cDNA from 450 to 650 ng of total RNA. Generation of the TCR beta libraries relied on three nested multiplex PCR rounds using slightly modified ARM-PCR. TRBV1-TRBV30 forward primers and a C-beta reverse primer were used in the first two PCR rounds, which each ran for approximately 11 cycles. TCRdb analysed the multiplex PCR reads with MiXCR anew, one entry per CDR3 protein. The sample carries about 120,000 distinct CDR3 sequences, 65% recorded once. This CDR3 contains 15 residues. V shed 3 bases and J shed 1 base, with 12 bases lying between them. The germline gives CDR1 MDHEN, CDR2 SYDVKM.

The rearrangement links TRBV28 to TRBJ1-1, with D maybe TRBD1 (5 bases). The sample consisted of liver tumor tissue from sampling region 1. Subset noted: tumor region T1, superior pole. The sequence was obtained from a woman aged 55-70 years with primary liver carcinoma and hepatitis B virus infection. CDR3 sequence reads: CASSFHSRGNTEAFF. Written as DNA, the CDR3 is TGTGCCAGCAGTTTTCATTCTAGGGGGAACACTGAAGCTTTCTTT.